These T cell receptor beta chains were read from a single sample in a study of cytomegalovirus exposure and HLA in healthy donors. Here immunoSEQ multiplex PCR was the method, and the copy in TCRdb shows in-frame clones only, minus some. This table has about 190,000 clones, over 60% appearing once. The specimen was PBMCs. The receptors originated from a man aged 25 to 40 in good health and CMV-seropositive. The CDR3 runs from the conserved cysteine through the conserved F or W. D genes are given only for firm matches. Clone size is shown for a subset of rows, as once, few, many or a class of expanded clone.

j_call d_call v_call clone_size cdr3_aa cdr3_nt
TRBJ2-2 TRBD2 TRBV23-1 NA CASSQSDKLAGVVGELFF TGCGCCAGCAGTCAATCGGATAAACTAGCGGGAGTTGTCGGGGAGCTGTTTTTT
TRBJ2-2 NA TRBV14 NA CASSQRVDRQTGELFF TGTGCCAGCAGCCAACGGGTTGACAGGCAAACCGGGGAGCTGTTTTTT
TRBJ2-5 NA TRBV4-1 once CASSQDPRGSGETQYF TGCGCCAGCAGCCAAGATCCCCGGGGTAGCGGAGAGACCCAGTACTTC
TRBJ1-5 NA TRBV30 NA CAWSGAGGVYSNQPQHF TGTGCCTGGAGCGGGGCGGGGGGGGTATATAGCAATCAGCCCCAGCATTTT
TRBJ1-1 NA TRBV5-4 NA CASSREGVNTEAFF TGTGCCAGCAGCCGGGAGGGGGTGAACACTGAAGCTTTCTTT
TRBJ1-2 TRBD1 TRBV6-5 NA CASSSNTGTGGNGYTF TGTGCCAGCAGTTCAAATACCGGGACAGGGGGCAATGGCTACACCTTC
TRBJ2-1 NA TRBV9 NA CASSVTGNRNNEQFF TGTGCCAGCAGCGTAACCGGAAACAGGAACAATGAGCAGTTCTTC
TRBJ1-1 NA TRBV6-5 NA CASSYSEWTQTEAFF TGTGCCAGCAGTTACTCAGAATGGACTCAAACTGAAGCTTTCTTT
TRBJ1-1 NA TRBV29-1 NA CSVWAVGMNTEAFF TGCAGCGTCTGGGCAGTAGGCATGAACACTGAAGCTTTCTTT
TRBJ2-7 TRBD1 TRBV28 NA CASSSGQGVYEQYF TGTGCCAGCAGTTCTGGACAGGGTGTCTACGAGCAGTACTTC
TRBJ1-3 TRBD1 TRBV18 NA CASSPPGQGAVNTIYF TGTGCCAGCTCACCACCGGGACAGGGGGCAGTAAACACCATATATTTT
TRBJ2-7 TRBD2 TRBV29-1 NA CSVEALAGSYEQYF TGCAGCGTTGAAGCGCTAGCGGGGTCCTACGAGCAGTACTTC
TRBJ1-6 TRBD1 TRBV13 NA CASSNLDRGTAPLHF TGTGCCAGCAGCAACCTCGACAGGGGCACGGCACCCCTCCACTTT
TRBJ2-7 TRBD2 TRBV5-1 NA CASRGGTSGNPYVGSYEQYF TGCGCCAGCAGGGGGGGGACTAGCGGGAACCCTTACGTAGGTTCCTACGAGCAGTACTTC
TRBJ2-7 NA TRBV14 NA CASSQELSYEQYF TGTGCCAGCAGCCAAGAACTCTCCTACGAGCAGTACTTC
TRBJ2-1 TRBD2 TRBV9 NA CASSLSGSSNNEQFF TGTGCCAGCAGCCTTAGCGGGAGTAGTAACAATGAGCAGTTCTTC
TRBJ2-7 NA TRBV15 once CATSRDRTVNYEQYF TGTGCCACCAGCAGAGATCGGACAGTTAACTACGAGCAGTACTTC
TRBJ2-2 NA TRBV11-3 NA CASSPGPGELFF TGTGCCAGCAGTCCGGGTCCCGGGGAGCTGTTTTTT
TRBJ1-2 NA TRBV25-1 once CASSEYRGALDGYTF TGTGCCAGCAGCGAATATCGGGGGGCTTTGGATGGCTACACCTTC
TRBJ2-1 TRBD2 TRBV9 NA CASSISGSNNEQFF TGTGCCAGCAGCATTAGCGGGAGTAACAATGAGCAGTTCTTC
TRBJ1-6 NA TRBV21-1 NA CASSKERGHRNSPLHF TGTGCCAGCAGCAAAGAGCGGGGACATAGGAATTCACCCCTCCACTTT
TRBJ1-5 TRBD1 TRBV7-2 once CASSPGTGVQPQHF TGTGCCAGCAGCCCCGGGACAGGAGTTCAGCCCCAGCATTTT
TRBJ2-7 TRBD2 TRBV7-2 NA CASSLASTSPGYEQYF TGTGCCAGCAGCTTAGCTTCGACTAGCCCAGGCTACGAGCAGTACTTC
TRBJ1-2 NA TRBV6-1 NA CASSEGPRGGLARSYTF TGTGCCAGCAGTGAAGGTCCCCGAGGCGGGCTTGCACGGAGCTACACCTTC
TRBJ2-1 NA TRBV10-3 NA CAISTGTQTANEQFF TGTGCCATCAGTACGGGGACTCAGACCGCCAATGAGCAGTTCTTC
TRBJ1-5 NA TRBV2 NA CASSEGWQPQHF TGTGCCAGCAGTGAGGGCTGGCAGCCCCAGCATTTT
TRBJ1-2 NA TRBV6-6 NA CASTTDLGYTF TGTGCCAGCACCACTGACTTGGGCTACACCTTC
TRBJ2-1 TRBD2 TRBV19 NA CATTLTSGSLNEQFF TGTGCCACCACCCTTACTAGCGGGAGTTTAAATGAGCAGTTCTTC
TRBJ2-5 NA TRBV18 once CASSLGLQGTQYF TGTGCCAGCTCACTCGGCCTACAGGGGACCCAGTACTTC
TRBJ1-5 TRBD1 TRBV7-8 NA CASSLDRGRWPQHF TGTGCCAGCAGCTTAGACAGGGGGCGGTGGCCCCAGCATTTT
TRBJ1-2 NA TRBV7-2 few CASSPAGRNYGYTF TGTGCCAGCAGCCCGGCGGGGAGAAACTATGGCTACACCTTC
TRBJ1-6 TRBD1 TRBV10-2 few CASSPTGESPLHF TGCGCCAGCAGCCCGACAGGGGAATCACCCCTCCACTTT
TRBJ1-5 NA TRBV7-9 many CASSSTTGGHQPQHF TGTGCCAGCAGCTCCACGACAGGAGGACATCAGCCCCAGCATTTT
TRBJ2-1 NA TRBV10-1 NA CASIVPTAKQFF TGCGCCAGCATTGTACCTACCGCAAAGCAGTTCTTC
TRBJ1-3 TRBD1 TRBV10-3 NA CAISEKGAGGNTIYF TGTGCCATCAGTGAGAAGGGGGCGGGTGGAAACACCATATATTTT
TRBJ2-6 NA TRBV23-1 few CASSPGNSGANVLTF TGCGCCAGCAGTCCAGGCAACTCTGGGGCCAACGTCCTGACTTTC
TRBJ2-7 TRBD1 TRBV4-3 few CASSQGQGTYEQYF TGCGCCAGCAGCCAAGGACAGGGAACCTACGAGCAGTACTTC
TRBJ2-7 TRBD2 TRBV15 NA CATSREGQSGLALYEQYF TGTGCCACCAGCAGAGAAGGTCAGTCGGGACTAGCTCTCTACGAGCAGTACTTC
TRBJ1-6 TRBD1 TRBV11-3 once CASSSGTANSPLHF TGTGCCAGCAGCTCCGGGACAGCGAATTCACCCCTCCACTTT
TRBJ2-3 TRBD2 TRBV14 few CASSQGVAGGPGTDTQYF TGTGCCAGCAGCCAAGGGGTAGCGGGGGGGCCCGGCACAGATACGCAGTATTTT
TRBJ2-7 NA TRBV6-1 NA CAGRTYRDTSYEQYF TGTGCCGGCAGAACCTACCGGGACACCTCCTACGAGCAGTACTTC
TRBJ2-7 NA TRBV7-8 NA CASSLVGRSSYEQYF TGTGCCAGCAGCTTAGTGGGTCGGAGCTCCTACGAGCAGTACTTC